Listed below are T cell receptor beta chains from one sample, sequenced in a study of Ad26.COV2.S vaccination and SARS-CoV-2 variants. Profiling relied on immunoSEQ multiplex PCR, and the TCRdb table lists in-frame clones only, not all of them. The data hold 350,000 to 500,000 clones, with around 90% observed a single time. Specimen: peripheral blood, collected in a trial of Ad26.COV2.S vaccine versus placebo. The receptors originated from a person between 18 and 59 years old who received the Ad26.COV2.S COVID-19 vaccine or a placebo. Each CDR3 is given with its conserved first and last residue.

V gene | CDR3 protein
TRBV19 | CASCGGANTGELFF
TRBV27 | CASSPGPGAYEQYF
TRBV4-3 | CASSQGVSGGGNTIYF
TRBV28 | CASSFLTGGFPNEKLFF
TRBV6-2/TRBV6-3 | CASSPGPGVLTF
TRBV7-2 | CASSPSGFLAKNIQYF
TRBV9 | CASSLSGTSYNEQFF
TRBV28 | CASSDRDRGLSGANVLTF
TRBV7-3 | CASSLFPAGGNEQFF
TRBV5-1 | CASSLSGTRNTEAFF
TRBV30 | CAFGTSTDGELFF
TRBV12-5 | CASGLVLRGAISSYNEQFF
TRBV7-3 | CASSPRRNTEAFF
TRBV4-1 | CASSQDPGLAGVETQYF
TRBV29-1 | CSVEGGPTEAFF
TRBV28 | CASSYGTSGSYEQYF
TRBV4-3 | CASSQVIGSGTGELFF
TRBV28 | CASSSVSYEQYF
TRBV28 | CASSLLSGTYEQYF
TRBV30 | CAWSPAASTQYF
TRBV19 | CASSIGTSGYYEQYF
TRBV2 | CASSWTTPDGNTIYF
TRBV27 | CASSFHLNTGELFF
TRBV30 | CAWSVITVQETQYF
TRBV4-3 | CASGTAMNEQFF
TRBV7-9 | CASSPGEGSNTGELFF